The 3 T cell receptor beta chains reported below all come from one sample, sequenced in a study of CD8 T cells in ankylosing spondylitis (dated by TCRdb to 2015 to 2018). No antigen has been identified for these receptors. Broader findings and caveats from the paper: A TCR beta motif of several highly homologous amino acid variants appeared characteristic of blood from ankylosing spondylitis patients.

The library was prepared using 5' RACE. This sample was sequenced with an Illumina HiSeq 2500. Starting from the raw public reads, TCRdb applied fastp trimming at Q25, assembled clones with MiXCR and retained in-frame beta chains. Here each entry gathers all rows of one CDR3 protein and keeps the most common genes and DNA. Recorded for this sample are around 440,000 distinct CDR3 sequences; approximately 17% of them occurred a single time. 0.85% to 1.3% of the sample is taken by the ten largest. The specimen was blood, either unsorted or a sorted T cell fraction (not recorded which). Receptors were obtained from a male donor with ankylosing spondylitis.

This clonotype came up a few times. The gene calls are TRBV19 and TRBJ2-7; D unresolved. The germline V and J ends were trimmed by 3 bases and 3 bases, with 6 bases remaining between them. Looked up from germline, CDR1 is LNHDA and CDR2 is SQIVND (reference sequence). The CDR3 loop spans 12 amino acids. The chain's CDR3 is CASSMDHYEQYF. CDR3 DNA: TGTGCCAGTAGTATGGACCACTACGAGCAGTACTTC.

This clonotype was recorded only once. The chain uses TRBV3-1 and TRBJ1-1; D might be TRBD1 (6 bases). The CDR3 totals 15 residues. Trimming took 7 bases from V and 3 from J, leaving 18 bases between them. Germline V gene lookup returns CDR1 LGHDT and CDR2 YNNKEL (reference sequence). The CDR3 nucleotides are TGTGCCAGCATCAACCGGGGGGCGGGTTACACTGAAGCTTTCTTT. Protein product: CASINRGAGYTEAFF.

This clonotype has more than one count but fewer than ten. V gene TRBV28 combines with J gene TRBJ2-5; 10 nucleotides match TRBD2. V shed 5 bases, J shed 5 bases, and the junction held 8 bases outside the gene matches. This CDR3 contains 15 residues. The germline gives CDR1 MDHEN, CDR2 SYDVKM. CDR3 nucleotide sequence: TGTGCCAGCAGTCCATCCGGGACTAGCGATGAGACCCAGTACTTC. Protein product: CASSPSGTSDETQYF.